A single T cell receptor beta chain is shown here with its context. Its specific antigen is unknown. Within one base of it there is no much larger clone, and no base qualities were kept. The data belong to a study of T cells after yellow fever vaccination (dated by TCRdb to about 2019). With respect to the entire study: The SMART-Seq v4 Ultra Low Input RNA kit was used to prepare libraries from fractions with low cell numbers. To follow T-cell clones before and after both primary and booster YFV17D yellow fever vaccination, bulk TCR alpha and beta repertoires underwent longitudinal sequencing. Two healthy male donors, one aged 18 to 30 and one aged 30 to 40 years, made up the cohort. Bulk PBMC replicates and cell subsets were isolated from blood drawn at multiple timepoints before and after both primary and secondary immunization.

Sample treatment or condition, as interpreted from the label and publication: live attenuated yellow fever vaccine strain. At each blood-draw timepoint, two biological replicates of bulk PBMCs were collected. PBMCs were isolated from peripheral blood using a standard Ficoll-Paque protocol. RNA was extracted with TriZol from bulk PBMCs, CD4 and CD8 fractions, and dextramer-positive and dextramer-negative fractions. Results the study describes overall, beyond this receptor: A small fraction of clonotypes appeared in both the CD4 and CD8 compartments, likely as a result of convergent recombination. Only two donors were included in the study, so the extent to which the findings can be generalized is limited. Compared with the primary T-cell response, the secondary T-cell response was weaker but faster, peaking on day 5 rather than day 15. Computational filtering was required because FACS-sorted repertoires could contain abundant contaminating clonotypes from the bulk population. Most clones expanded after primary vaccination (approximately 97% of CD4 and roughly 91% of CD8) were re-detected after the booster, suggesting that broad memory maintenance occurred.

TCR cDNA was synthesized by 5'RACE template switching, which introduced a universal primer site and unique molecular identifiers. Priming of cDNA synthesis was performed from both the TCR alpha and TCR beta constant segments. Library amplification involved two PCR steps, and the second step added sample barcodes and sequencing adapters. Sequencing of the libraries was done on either Illumina HiSeq 2500 (2x100 bp) or NovaSeq (2x150 bp). The study's processing was this. MIGEC was used to demultiplex reads and collapse the reads into UMI consensus sequences, and MiXCR was used for V(D)J alignment. Vaccine-responding clonotypes were defined with edgeR using replicate PBMC samples, requiring FDR below 0.01 and a log2 fold change above 5 up to day 15. Each bulk clonotype received a CD4 or CD8 identity based on whether the sequenced CD4 or CD8 repertoire contained that clonotype at higher abundance. TCRdb ran its own pipeline on the public reads, namely fastp trimming at Q25 and MiXCR clone calling, and kept in-frame beta chains. Every CDR3 protein is listed once, alongside the most common genes and DNA of its rows. What appears here as the V and J calls and clone size reflects TCRdb's work, not the paper's. The sample has 450,000 to 550,000 distinct CDR3 sequences on record, roughly a fifth of them singletons. The ten most abundant clones make up roughly 16% of the sample.

Cut back by 0 bases and 5 bases, the V and J ends lie 10 bases apart. The germline V gene (reference sequence) sets CDR1 to WNHNN and CDR2 to SYGVQD. From cysteine to phenylalanine, the CDR3 is 14 amino acids long. Left in the record is the CDR3 DNA by itself, 42 bases read in frame from the first base. The material sequenced was PBMCs, taken approximately 22 days after the first yellow fever vaccination. The rearrangement joined TRBV10-1 to TRBJ2-5, and TRBD1 may be the D gene, going by 5 matching bases. This sequence originates from a man aged 18 to 29 who received the YFV17D yellow fever vaccine. The nucleotides are TGCGCCAGCAGTGAGTCGACAGTAGCCGAGACCCAGTACTTC. It translates to CASSESTVAETQYF.